This T cell receptor beta chain was sequenced during a study of blood T cell repertoires in COVID-19. TCRdb's table, derived via immunoSEQ multiplex PCR, lists solely in-frame clones and lacks some. In the table there are more than 60,000 clones, around nine tenths of which are singletons. The TCR was taken from an elderly woman with active or convalescent COVID-19. Source material: peripheral blood.

CDR3 nucleotide sequence: TGTGCCAGCAGACAAACAGGGTCAGCGCAGTATTTT. Translation: CASRQTGSAQYF. This chain joins TRBV7-9 and TRBJ2-3, with D perhaps matching TRBD1 (6 bases). The CDR3 runs 12 residues. Germline CDR1 SEHNR, CDR2 FQNEAQ (reference sequence). The germline V and J ends were trimmed by 6 bases and 10 bases, with 14 bases remaining between them.